This T cell receptor beta chain appears in the sequencing data of a study of CD8+ T cells in alopecia areata (dated by TCRdb to between 2017 and 2018). For the study in its entirety: The treated patients took part in an open-label pilot trial in which moderate-to-severe alopecia areata was treated with oral tofacitinib at 5 to 10 mg twice daily. Tofacitinib was given for 6 to 18 months, followed by 6 months of follow-up off drug to assess delayed response and recurrence. In both human patients and the C3H/HeJ mouse model, the study applied high-throughput TCRbeta sequencing to look at T cell clonal expansion in alopecia areata. Scalp tissue and sorted CD4+ and CD8+ peripheral blood T cells from patchy and totalis/universalis alopecia areata patients and from healthy controls were covered by human TCRbeta sequencing. Patients on tofacitinib were biopsied at baseline and after 4 and 24 weeks of treatment, and several of the patients also had a later scalp biopsy. Scalp clonality was compared among normal scalp (n=4), patchy alopecia areata scalp (n=8), and alopecia totalis/universalis scalp (n=8). RNA came from the PAXgene miRNA kit for fixed scalp, the miRNeasy kit for PBMCs, and the RNeasy kit for mouse skin. TCRbeta CDR3 regions were amplified by immunoSEQ multiplex PCR with 35 Vbeta forward and 13 Jbeta reverse primers. The study at large found these results: Compared with mice, TCR sequences shared between patients were less clear, possibly partly because of HLA diversity across the patient population. Unlike mouse skin, where gammadelta T cells dominate, normal human skin contains resident alphabeta T cells that get sequenced too, which complicates analysis of the scalp TCR repertoire. Compared with normal scalp, lesional scalp, particularly in alopecia totalis/universalis, had higher clonality and more expanded CD8+ clones, which suggests antigenic drive.

Library preparation was by the immunoSEQ multiplex PCR assay. For TCR sequencing, RNA was extracted from every sample and reverse transcribed into cDNA to serve as template. First-strand cDNA was synthesized with SuperScript III using a 2:1 mix of oligo-dT and random hexamers. A synthetic immune receptor repertoire was used to measure amplification bias, and any remaining bias was corrected computationally. From the authors' description of their analysis: After raw reads were preprocessed to remove errors, the CDR3 was defined following IMGT conventions as running from the conserved cysteine to phenylalanine. Clonality was computed as 1 minus the Shannon entropy, with the entropy normalized by log2 of the number of productive unique TCRs. CD4 or CD8 identity of scalp clones was inferred by cross-referencing scalp TCRbeta sequences with sorted blood CD4 and CD8 repertoires. TCRdb provides this immuneACCESS table in a form limited to in-frame rearrangements. Some clones are lacking; in checked studies, under half of them reflect an unresolved V gene, and why the rest are absent is not known. The D gene and trimming were derived from the DNA, and the V and J assignments and clone size from that table. This sample comprises approximately 140,000 clones, about nine tenths of them detected only once. The top ten constitute about 15% of the sample.

Taken with the paper, the label for time point translates to: baseline before oral tofacitinib. Lesional scalp punch biopsies and peripheral blood were collected from alopecia areata patients. PBMCs were isolated by density centrifugation and stained for CD3, CD4 and CD8, after which CD4+ and CD8+ T cells were sorted on a FACSAria. From the germline V gene, CDR1 is SNHLY and CDR2 is FYNNEI. Inclusive of the bounding cysteine and phenylalanine, the CDR3 is 13 residues long. Only the CDR3 portion is preserved as DNA: 39 bases, with reading frame beginning at the first base. At the junction V is shortened by 6 bases and J by 3 bases, with 11 bases in between. Comment on this clone: What this receptor recognizes is not known. Per-nucleotide qualities are absent, and no much larger clonotype sits a single base away.

The sequence is built from TRBV2 and TRBJ1-1; TRBD1 is a weak D gene call, 6 bases matching. This receptor was obtained from a human donor with alopecia areata. Sequences were derived from CD8+ T cells sorted from blood, sampled at week 0. The CDR3 has the sequence CASRQGSYTEAFF. The DNA sequence follows: TGTGCCAGCAGACAGGGTTCGTACACTGAAGCTTTCTTT.